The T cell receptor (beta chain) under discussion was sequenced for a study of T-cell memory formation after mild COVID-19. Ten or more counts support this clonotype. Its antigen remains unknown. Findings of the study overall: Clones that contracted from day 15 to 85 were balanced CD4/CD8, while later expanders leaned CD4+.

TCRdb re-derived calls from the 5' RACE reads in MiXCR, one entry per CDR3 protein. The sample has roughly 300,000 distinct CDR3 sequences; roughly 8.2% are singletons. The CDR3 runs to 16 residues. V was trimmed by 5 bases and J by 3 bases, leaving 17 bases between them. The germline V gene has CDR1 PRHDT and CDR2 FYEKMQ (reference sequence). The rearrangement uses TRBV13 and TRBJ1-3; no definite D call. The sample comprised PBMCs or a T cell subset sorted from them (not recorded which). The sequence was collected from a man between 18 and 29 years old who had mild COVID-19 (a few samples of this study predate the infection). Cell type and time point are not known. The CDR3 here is CASSHRPGRIGNTIYF. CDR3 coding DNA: TGTGCCAGCAGCCACCGCCCAGGACGGATTGGAAACACCATATATTTT.